This T cell receptor (beta chain) emerged from a study of response to subunit inactivated influenza vaccine. TCRdb used MiXCR to reprocess the RT-PCR reads, holding one entry per CDR3 protein. The data show more than 150,000 distinct CDR3 sequences, about a tenth seen once. This CDR3 region has 14 residues. V gave up 4 bases and J gave up 10 bases, with 16 bases separating them. CDR1 is ENHRY and CDR2 is SYGVKD in the germline V gene. Points on this clonotype: As yet, its antigen is unknown.

Whole-study results and caveats: Authors suggested each seasonal flu vaccination may recruit only limited numbers of new T cells.

V gene TRBV10-3 combines with J gene TRBJ1-4; a possible D gene is TRBD1 (6 bases). The input for sequencing was non-naive T cells sorted from PBMCs, taken on the day of vaccination. This clonotype was obtained from a man aged 50 to 59 who received an inactivated influenza vaccine. This chain's CDR3 is CAISGTGYGVKLFF. The DNA for the CDR3 is TGTGCCATCAGTGGAACAGGGTACGGTGTAAAACTGTTTTTT.